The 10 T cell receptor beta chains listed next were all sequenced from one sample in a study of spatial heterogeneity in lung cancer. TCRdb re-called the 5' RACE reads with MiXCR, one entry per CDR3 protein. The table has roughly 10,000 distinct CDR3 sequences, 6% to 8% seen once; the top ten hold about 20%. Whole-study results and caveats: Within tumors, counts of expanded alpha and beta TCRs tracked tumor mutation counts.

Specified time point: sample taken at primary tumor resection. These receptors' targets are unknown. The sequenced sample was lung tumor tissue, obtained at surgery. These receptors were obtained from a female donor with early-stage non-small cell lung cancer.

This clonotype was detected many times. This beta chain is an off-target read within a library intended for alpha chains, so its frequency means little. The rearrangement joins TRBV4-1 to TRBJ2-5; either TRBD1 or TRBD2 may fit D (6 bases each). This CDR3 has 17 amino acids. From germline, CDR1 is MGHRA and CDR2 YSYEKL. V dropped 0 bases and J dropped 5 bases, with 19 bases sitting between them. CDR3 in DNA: TGCGCCAGCAGCCAAGATAAGGGGGGCGCACGAGGGGAGACCCAGTACTTC. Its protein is CASSQDKGGARGETQYF.

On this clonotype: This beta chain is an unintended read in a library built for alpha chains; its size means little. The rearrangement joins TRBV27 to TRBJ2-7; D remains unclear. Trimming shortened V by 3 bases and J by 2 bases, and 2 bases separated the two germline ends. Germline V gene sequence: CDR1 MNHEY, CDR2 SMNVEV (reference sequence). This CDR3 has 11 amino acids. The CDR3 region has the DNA TGTGCCAGCAGTTTCCCCTACGAGCAGTACTTC. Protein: CASSFPYEQYF.

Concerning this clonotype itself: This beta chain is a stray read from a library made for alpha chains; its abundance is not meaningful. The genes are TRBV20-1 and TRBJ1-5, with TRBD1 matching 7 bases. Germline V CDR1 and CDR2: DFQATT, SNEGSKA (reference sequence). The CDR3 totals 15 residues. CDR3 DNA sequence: TGCAGCTTCCGGGACAGCTTGGGTAGCAATCAGCCCCAGCATTTT. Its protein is CSFRDSLGSNQPQHF.

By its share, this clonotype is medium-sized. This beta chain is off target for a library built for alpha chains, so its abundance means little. CDR3 sequence reads: CASSRTSGGTDTQYF. The DNA for the CDR3 is TGTGCCAGCAGCCGGACTAGCGGGGGCACAGATACGCAGTATTTT. The chain has TRBV7-2 and TRBJ2-3; 12 bases fit TRBD2. The germline gives CDR1 SGHTA, CDR2 FQGNSA. Losses at the gene ends were 5 bases for V and 1 base for J; bases not matched to a gene: 1. This CDR3 spans 15 amino acids.

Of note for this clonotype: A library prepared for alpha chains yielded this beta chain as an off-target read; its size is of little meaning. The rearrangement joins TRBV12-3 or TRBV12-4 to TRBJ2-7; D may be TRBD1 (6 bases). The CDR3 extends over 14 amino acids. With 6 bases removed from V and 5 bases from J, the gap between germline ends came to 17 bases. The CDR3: CASSAPNRVNEQYF. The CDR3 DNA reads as TGTGCCAGCAGCGCCCCCAACAGGGTTAACGAGCAGTACTTC.

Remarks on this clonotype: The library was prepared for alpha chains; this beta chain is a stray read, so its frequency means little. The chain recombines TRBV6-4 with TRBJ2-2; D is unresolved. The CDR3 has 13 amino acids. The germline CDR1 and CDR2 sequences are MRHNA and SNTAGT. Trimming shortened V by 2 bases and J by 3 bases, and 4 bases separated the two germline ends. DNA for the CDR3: TGTGCCAGCAGTGACAGGGACACCGGGGAGCTGTTTTTT. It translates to CASSDRDTGELFF.

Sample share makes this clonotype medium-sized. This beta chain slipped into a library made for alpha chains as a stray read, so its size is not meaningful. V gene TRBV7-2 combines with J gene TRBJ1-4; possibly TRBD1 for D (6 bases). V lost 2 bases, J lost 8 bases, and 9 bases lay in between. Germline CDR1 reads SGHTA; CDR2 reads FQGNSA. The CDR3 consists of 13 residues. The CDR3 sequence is CASSLNRDEKLFF. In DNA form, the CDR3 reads TGTGCCAGCAGCTTAAACAGGGACGAAAAACTGTTTTTT.

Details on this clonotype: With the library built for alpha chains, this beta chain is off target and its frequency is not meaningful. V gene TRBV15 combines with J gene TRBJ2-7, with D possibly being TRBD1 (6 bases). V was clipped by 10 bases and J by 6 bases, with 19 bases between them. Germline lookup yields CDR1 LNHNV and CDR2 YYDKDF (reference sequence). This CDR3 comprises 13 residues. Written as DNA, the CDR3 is TGTGCCAGCAGGGGCCAGGGACGACCCGAGCAGTACTTC. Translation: CASRGQGRPEQYF.

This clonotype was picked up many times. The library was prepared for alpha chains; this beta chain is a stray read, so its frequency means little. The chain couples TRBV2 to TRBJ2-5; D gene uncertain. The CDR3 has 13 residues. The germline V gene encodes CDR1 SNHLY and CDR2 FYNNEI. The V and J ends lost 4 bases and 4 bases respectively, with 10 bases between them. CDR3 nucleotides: TGTGCCAGCAGTGGGCCCGGGCCAGAGACCCAGTACTTC. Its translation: CASSGPGPETQYF.

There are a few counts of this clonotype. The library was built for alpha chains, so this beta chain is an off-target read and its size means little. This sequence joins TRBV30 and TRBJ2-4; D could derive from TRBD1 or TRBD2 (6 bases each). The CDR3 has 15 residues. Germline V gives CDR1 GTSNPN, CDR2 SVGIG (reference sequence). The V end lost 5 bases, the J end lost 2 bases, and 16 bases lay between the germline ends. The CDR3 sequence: CAWLLGGASKNIQYF. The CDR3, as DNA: TGTGCCTGGCTCTTGGGGGGCGCATCCAAAAACATTCAGTACTTC.